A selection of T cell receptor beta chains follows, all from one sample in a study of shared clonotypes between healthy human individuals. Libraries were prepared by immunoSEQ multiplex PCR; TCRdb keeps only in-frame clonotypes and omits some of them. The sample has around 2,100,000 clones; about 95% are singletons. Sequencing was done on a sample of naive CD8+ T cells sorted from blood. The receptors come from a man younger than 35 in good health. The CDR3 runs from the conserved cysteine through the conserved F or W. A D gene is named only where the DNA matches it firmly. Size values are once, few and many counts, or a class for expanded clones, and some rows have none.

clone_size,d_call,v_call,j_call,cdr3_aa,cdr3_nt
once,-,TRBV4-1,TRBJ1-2,CASSPSLTSDYGYTF,TGCGCCAGCAGCCCCTCTTTGACGTCGGACTATGGCTACACCTTC
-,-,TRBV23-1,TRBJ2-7,CASSQRGRRGRPYEQYF,TGCGCCAGCAGTCAACGGGGCAGGAGGGGCCGGCCCTACGAGCAGTACTTC
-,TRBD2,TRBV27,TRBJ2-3,CASSFNSPKSGGRVDTDTQYF,TGTGCCAGCAGTTTCAACAGCCCAAAATCGGGCGGGAGGGTCGATACAGATACGCAGTATTTT
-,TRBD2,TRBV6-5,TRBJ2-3,CASSYSLATDTQYF,TGTGCCAGCAGTTACTCACTAGCGACAGATACGCAGTATTTT
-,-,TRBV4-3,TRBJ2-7,CASSPAQEAYEQYF,TGCGCCAGCAGCCCGGCGCAGGAGGCCTACGAGCAGTACTTC
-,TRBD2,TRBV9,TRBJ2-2,CASSSPLAGEGTGELFF,TGTGCCAGCAGCTCCCCGTTAGCGGGAGAGGGCACCGGGGAGCTGTTTTTT
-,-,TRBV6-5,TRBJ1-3,CASLDRAFGNTIYF,TGTGCCAGCCTCGACAGAGCATTTGGAAACACCATATATTTT
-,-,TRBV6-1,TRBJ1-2,CASTSDRNYGYTF,TGTGCCAGCACCTCAGACAGAAACTATGGCTACACCTTC
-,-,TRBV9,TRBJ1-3,CASSAGEPGRGNTIYF,TGTGCCAGCAGCGCCGGGGAGCCGGGGAGAGGAAACACCATATATTTT
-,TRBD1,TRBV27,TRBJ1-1,CASSQGGWGTEAFF,TGTGCCAGCAGTCAAGGGGGCTGGGGCACTGAAGCTTTCTTT
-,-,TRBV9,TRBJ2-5,CASSVAGQTQYF,TGTGCCAGCAGCGTAGCGGGACAGACCCAGTACTTC
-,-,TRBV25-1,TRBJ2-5,CASSEYGFQETQYF,TGTGCCAGCAGTGAATATGGATTTCAAGAGACCCAGTACTTC
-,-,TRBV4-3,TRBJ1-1,CASSQDIAQSNTEAFF,TGCGCCAGCAGCCAAGATATAGCGCAGTCGAACACTGAAGCTTTCTTT
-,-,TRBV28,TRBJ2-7,CASSFLGYEQYF,TGTGCCAGCAGTTTTCTCGGTTACGAGCAGTACTTC
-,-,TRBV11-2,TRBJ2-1,CASSLVGGNYNEQFF,TGTGCCAGCAGCTTAGTAGGCGGGAATTACAATGAGCAGTTCTTC
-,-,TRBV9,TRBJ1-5,CASSDTENQPQHF,TGTGCCAGCAGCGATACGGAGAATCAGCCCCAGCATTTT
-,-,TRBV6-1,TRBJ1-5,CASSEGRAYSNQPQHF,TGTGCCAGCAGTGAAGGCCGGGCCTATAGCAATCAGCCCCAGCATTTT
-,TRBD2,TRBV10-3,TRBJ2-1,CATRGDYNEQFF,TGTGCCACCCGGGGGGACTACAATGAGCAGTTCTTC
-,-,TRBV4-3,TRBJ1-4,CASSQEGNRDEKLFF,TGCGCCAGCAGCCAAGAAGGAAACAGGGATGAAAAACTGTTTTTT
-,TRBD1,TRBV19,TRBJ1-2,CASKPTGGLDYGYTF,TGTGCCAGTAAACCAACAGGGGGTTTGGACTATGGCTACACCTTC
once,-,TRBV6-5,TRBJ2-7,CASSSLDREDHEQYF,TGTGCCAGCAGTTCCTTAGACAGGGAGGATCACGAGCAGTACTTC
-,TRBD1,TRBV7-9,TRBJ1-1,CASSPRDRITEAFF,TGTGCCAGCAGCCCCCGGGACAGAATCACTGAAGCTTTCTTT
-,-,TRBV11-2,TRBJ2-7,CASSFAGSYERYF,TGTGCCAGCAGCTTCGCAGGGTCCTACGAGCGGTACTTC
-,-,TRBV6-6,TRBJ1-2,CASSYSEGLYGYTF,TGTGCCAGCAGTTACTCGGAGGGTCTCTATGGCTACACCTTC
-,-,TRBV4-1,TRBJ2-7,CASSPDATGSYEQYF,TGCGCCAGCAGCCCGGACGCTACGGGATCCTACGAGCAGTACTTC
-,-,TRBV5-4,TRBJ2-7,CASSPEGLHEQYF,TGTGCCAGCAGCCCAGAGGGACTTCACGAGCAGTACTTC
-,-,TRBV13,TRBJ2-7,CASSSLGDEQYF,TGTGCCAGCAGCTCCCTAGGCGACGAGCAGTACTTC
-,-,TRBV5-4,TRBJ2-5,CASSFGRTQETQYF,TGTGCCAGCAGCTTTGGACGGACCCAAGAGACCCAGTACTTC
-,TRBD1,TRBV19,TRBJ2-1,CASSTDRGLPYNEQFF,TGTGCCAGTAGTACCGACAGGGGCCTCCCTTACAATGAGCAGTTCTTC
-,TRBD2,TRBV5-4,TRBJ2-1,CASSYRAGELSEQFF,TGTGCCAGCAGCTACCGGGCGGGAGAACTGAGTGAGCAGTTCTTC
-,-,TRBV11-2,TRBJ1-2,CASSPTSSTGLVYGYTF,TGTGCCAGCAGCCCTACAAGTAGTACAGGGCTGGTCTATGGCTACACCTTC
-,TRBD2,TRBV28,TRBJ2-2,CASSSSRTSGGAVYTGELFF,TGTGCCAGCAGTTCAAGTCGCACTAGCGGGGGGGCCGTGTACACCGGGGAGCTGTTTTTT
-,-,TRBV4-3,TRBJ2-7,CASSQDFSGNYEQYF,TGCGCCAGCAGCCAAGATTTTTCGGGTAACTACGAGCAGTACTTC
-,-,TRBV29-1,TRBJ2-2,CSVEGVNTGELFF,TGCAGCGTTGAAGGGGTAAACACCGGGGAGCTGTTTTTT
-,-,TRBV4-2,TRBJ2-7,CASSQGDDSSYEQYF,TGTGCCAGCAGCCAAGGGGACGATAGCTCCTACGAGCAGTACTTC
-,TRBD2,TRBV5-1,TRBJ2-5,CASSPSGGAGETQYF,TGCGCCAGCAGCCCGAGCGGGGGGGCCGGGGAGACCCAGTACTTC
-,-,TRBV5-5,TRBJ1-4,CASSLESEKLFF,TGTGCCAGCAGCTTGGAGAGCGAAAAACTGTTTTTT
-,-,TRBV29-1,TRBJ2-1,CSAQRNEQFF,TGCAGCGCCCAACGAAATGAGCAGTTCTTC
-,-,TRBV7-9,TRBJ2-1,CASQWTVDSYNEQFF,TGTGCCAGCCAGTGGACTGTAGACTCCTACAATGAGCAGTTCTTC
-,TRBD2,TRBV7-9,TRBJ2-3,CASSLALDTSGSLDTQYF,TGTGCCAGCAGCTTAGCGTTGGACACTAGCGGGAGTTTGGATACGCAGTATTTT